These 8 T cell receptor beta chains were all obtained from the same sample, sequenced in a study of blood T cell repertoires in COVID-19. Sequencing used immunoSEQ multiplex PCR; TCRdb keeps in-frame clones, though not all of them. The sample lists 150,000 to 200,000 clones; roughly 82% were seen once. Sample: PBMCs or T cells enriched from blood (not recorded which). These receptors were collected from a woman between 55 and 75 years old with acute COVID-19.

This clone came up once. V usage is TRBV10-3 and J usage is TRBJ2-1, with 9 bases aligning to TRBD2. V was clipped by 11 bases and J by 4 bases; unmatched bases: 12. Germline-derived CDR1 and CDR2 are ENHRY and SYGVKD. This CDR3 has 15 residues. CDR3 region: CAATGRLAGYNEQFF. The CDR3 DNA follows: TGTGCCGCGACAGGGAGGCTAGCGGGGTACAATGAGCAGTTCTTC.

The chain couples TRBV4-2 to TRBJ1-5, with a tentative D call TRBD1 (6 bases). Between the trimmed V and J ends, which lost 4 bases and 3 bases, there was a span of 13 bases. Germline-derived CDR1 and CDR2 are LGHNA and YNFKEQ. The CDR3 loop spans 15 amino acids. For the CDR3, the DNA is TGTGCCAGCAGCCCGACAGGTGTTGTCAATCAGCCCCAGCATTTT. Protein: CASSPTGVVNQPQHF.

The V gene is TRBV6-5, the J gene TRBJ1-2; D is unresolved. V was pared by 7 bases and J by 7 bases, with 19 bases between. The CDR3 contains 14 residues. CDR1 is MNHEY, CDR2 SVGAGI, per germline. DNA of the CDR3: TGTGCCAGCAAGGCCGCGGGCCCCTGGGGTGGCTACACCTTC. Its translation: CASKAAGPWGGYTF.

J is TRBJ2-7 and V is TRBV7-8, with a weak D call TRBD2 (6 bases). V was trimmed by 3 bases and J by 4 bases, leaving 13 bases between them. CDR3 length equals 14 residues. CDR1 is SGHVS, CDR2 FQNEAQ, per germline. The CDR3 here is CASSLVGGSYEQYV. The CDR3 bases are TGTGCCAGCAGCTTGGTCGGGGGTTCATACGAGCAGTACGTC.

This clone showed up just once. The chain has TRBV5-8 and TRBJ2-5; perhaps TRBD1 as D (5 bases). V was clipped by 1 base and J by 12 bases, with 13 bases between them. The germline CDR1 and CDR2 sequences are SGHTS and YDEGEE. The CDR3 has 12 amino acids. The CDR3, as DNA: TGTGCCAGCAGCTTGATTAGGGGCCAAAAGTACTTC. Translating it yields CASSLIRGQKYF.

The chain has TRBV3-1 (or the pseudogene TRBV3-2) and TRBJ2-7, with 7 bases fitting TRBD1. This CDR3 spans 15 amino acids. CDR1 LGHDT and CDR2 YNNKEL come from the germline V gene (reference sequence). V was pared by 0 bases and J by 1 base, with 3 bases of the junction left unmatched. The CDR3 spells CASSQEAGGSYEQYF. The DNA for the CDR3 is TGTGCCAGCAGCCAAGAGGCAGGGGGTTCCTACGAGCAGTACTTC.

The chain couples TRBV7-9 to TRBJ1-4; possibly TRBD1 for D (5 bases). CDR1 is SEHNR, CDR2 FQNEAQ, per germline (reference sequence). V was trimmed by 5 bases and J by 4 bases, leaving 14 bases between them. The CDR3 runs to 15 residues. The CDR3 loop reads CASSTGRAFNEKLFF. The CDR3 DNA follows: TGTGCCAGCAGCACAGGACGAGCGTTTAATGAAAAACTGTTTTTT.

The V and J genes are TRBV7-2 and TRBJ2-6; 7 positions match TRBD1. The CDR3 runs 16 residues. Looked up from germline, CDR1 is SGHTA and CDR2 is FQGNSA. Trimming at V came to 5 bases and at J to 4 bases, leaving 8 bases not matched to a gene. The CDR3 is CASSPYRGDGANVLTF. As DNA, the CDR3 is TGTGCCAGCAGCCCTTACAGGGGAGACGGGGCCAACGTCCTGACTTTC.